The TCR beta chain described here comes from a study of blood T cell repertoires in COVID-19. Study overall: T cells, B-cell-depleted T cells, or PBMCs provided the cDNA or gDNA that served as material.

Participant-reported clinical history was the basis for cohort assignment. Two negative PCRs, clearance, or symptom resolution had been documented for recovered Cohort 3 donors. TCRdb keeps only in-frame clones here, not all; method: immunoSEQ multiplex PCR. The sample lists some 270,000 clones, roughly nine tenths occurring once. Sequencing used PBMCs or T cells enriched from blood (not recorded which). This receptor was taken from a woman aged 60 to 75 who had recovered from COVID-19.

In nucleotides, the CDR3 is TGTGCCTGGAGTGTAAACAGGCCCAGCACAGATACGCAGTATTTT. Protein product: CAWSVNRPSTDTQYF. The rearrangement links TRBV30 to TRBJ2-3; TRBD1 might be the D (5 bases). V gave up 0 bases and J gave up 0 bases, with 10 bases separating them. CDR3 size: 15 residues. Germline V CDR1 and CDR2: GTSNPN, SVGIG (reference sequence).